A single sample gave rise to the 7 T cell receptor beta chains below, sequenced in a study of blood T cell repertoires in COVID-19 (dated by TCRdb to 2020 to 2022). Libraries were constructed by the immunoSEQ multiplex PCR assay. Imported from immuneACCESS, the table was reduced by TCRdb to in-frame sequences with V and J called. These copies leave out some clones; in studies compared against another copy, an unresolved V gene accounts for under half, and the cause of the remainder is not known. The sample table lists some 44,000 clones, around 92% of them with a count of one. 12% of the sample rests with the top ten. Sequencing was performed on peripheral blood. The receptors stem from a human donor in a cohort sampled during active COVID-19.

The chain links TRBV7-2 to TRBJ2-7, with a weak D call TRBD1 (7 bases). Trimming removed 5 bases from V and 0 bases from J, with 14 bases in between. Germline V gene data show CDR1 as SGHTA and CDR2 as FQGNSA. This CDR3 comprises 15 residues. CDR3 sequence (DNA): TGTGCCAGCAGCCCTTTGCAGGGGGGCTCCTACGAGCAGTACTTC. Its protein is CASSPLQGGSYEQYF.

CDR3 sequence: CASSFLQGSRYEQYF. The CDR3 bases are TGTGCCAGCAGTTTCCTACAGGGCAGCAGGTACGAGCAGTACTTC. V is TRBV6-2 or TRBV6-3 and J is TRBJ2-7; tentative D call: TRBD1 (6 bases). Trimming shortened V by 4 bases and J by 4 bases, and 17 bases separated the two germline ends. The CDR3 extends over 15 amino acids. Germline V gene data show CDR1 as MNHEY and CDR2 as SVGEGT.

Of note for this clone: Other DNA sequences in the same sample also yield this CDR3. The rearrangement joins TRBV5-1 to TRBJ1-5; D perhaps matches TRBD1 (6 bases). Trimming removed 4 bases from V and 3 bases from J, with 11 bases in between. CDR1 is SGHRS, CDR2 YFSETQ, per germline. This CDR3 is built from 14 residues. The CDR3: CASSPGQNNQPQHF. CDR3 bases: TGCGCCAGCAGCCCCGGACAGAACAATCAGCCCCAGCATTTT.

This chain links TRBV2 with TRBJ1-2; no definite D call. V lost 7 bases and J 6 bases, leaving 9 bases between the germline ends. Germline CDR1 and CDR2: SNHLY and FYNNEI. CDR3 length equals 11 residues. The DNA of the CDR3 is TGTGCCAGCACACGGTTACATGGCTACACCTTC. It is translated as CASTRLHGYTF.

The rearrangement uses TRBV3-1 (or the pseudogene TRBV3-2) and TRBJ2-2; no reliable D call. Per germline, CDR1 LGHDT and CDR2 YNNKEL (reference sequence). Trimming removed 2 bases from V and 7 bases from J, with 2 bases in between. This CDR3 has 11 amino acids. The CDR3 here is CASSQLGELFF. The CDR3 DNA is TGTGCCAGCAGCCAACTCGGGGAGCTGTTTTTT.

The chain joins TRBV28 to TRBJ1-3; D might be TRBD1 (5 bases). V lost 5 bases and J lost 3, with 11 bases in between. The CDR3 consists of 14 residues. The germline V gene has CDR1 MDHEN and CDR2 SYDVKM. The CDR3 sequence: CASSPGGGGNTIYF. The CDR3, as DNA: TGTGCCAGCAGTCCCGGGGGAGGTGGAAACACCATATATTTT.

J is TRBJ1-3 and V is TRBV27; possible D gene TRBD1, 5 bases. The CDR3 spans 15 residues. V gave up 3 bases and J gave up 2 bases, with 11 bases separating them. In germline, CDR1 is MNHEY, CDR2 SMNVEV (reference sequence). The CDR3 nucleotides read TGTGCCAGCAGTTTCCGGCAGGGCGCTGGAAACACCATATATTTT. It encodes CASSFRQGAGNTIYF.